Below, 12 T cell receptor beta chains from the same sample are listed, as sequenced in a study of T-cell reconstitution after alpha-beta-depleted transplantation in children (dated by TCRdb to about 2016). Library creation used PCR. The run used an Illumina HiSeq 2500. To normalize quantification of the TCRbeta repertoire, the TCR libraries were built with molecular barcoding that relied on unique molecular identifiers. TCRdb took the public reads, trimmed them with fastp at Q25, ran MiXCR for clone calling and kept in-frame beta chains. Rows with a matching CDR3 protein are joined into one entry that keeps the most common DNA and genes. For this sample there are nearly 400,000 distinct CDR3 sequences; around 20% appear just once. The top ten clones comprise 3.5% to 4% of the sample. Material: PBMCs from the stem cell graft donor, obtained from the stem cell graft. The receptors were sampled from a human donor who donated a stem cell graft to a child with acute myeloid leukemia.

This clonotype has a handful of counts. The chain couples TRBV25-1 to TRBJ2-7, with 7 bases identical to TRBD1. The CDR3 loop spans 14 amino acids. Germline V gene data show CDR1 as MGHDK and CDR2 as SYGVNS. Losses at the gene ends were 3 bases for V and 1 base for J; bases not matched to a gene: 3. The CDR3 sequence is CASSEDRRSYEQYF. Written as DNA, the CDR3 is TGTGCCAGCAGTGAGGACAGGAGATCCTACGAGCAGTACTTC.

V gene TRBV28 combines with J gene TRBJ1-5; TRBD1 agrees at 7 bases. Unmatched junction bases numbered 4, after V lost 2 bases and J lost 0 bases. Germline CDR1 MDHEN, CDR2 SYDVKM. The CDR3 runs to 16 residues. The CDR3 protein is CASSLLGQNSNQPQHF. In DNA form, the CDR3 reads TGTGCCAGCAGTTTACTGGGACAGAATAGCAATCAGCCCCAGCATTTT.

DNA of the CDR3: TGTGCCAGCAGCCTCAATTCCCACGAGCAGTACTTC. Translation gives CASSLNSHEQYF. The rearrangement joins TRBV7-9 to TRBJ2-7; D remains unclear. Looked up from germline, CDR1 is SEHNR and CDR2 is FQNEAQ (reference sequence). Trimming took 5 bases from V and 5 from J, leaving 10 bases between them. CDR3 length: 12 residues. The whole variable domain, filled in from reference TRBV7-9 and TRBJ2-7, reads DTGVSQNPRHKITKRGQNVTFRCDPISEHNRLYWYRQTLGQGPEFLTYFQNEAQLEKSRLLSDRFSAERPKGSFSTLEIQRTEQGDSAMYLCASSLNSHEQYFGPGTRLTVT.

The rearrangement joins TRBV5-1 to TRBJ1-2, with D possibly matching TRBD1 (5 bases). The CDR3 length is 17 residues. Deletions cut 0 bases from V and 7 bases from J, with 22 bases between. Germline V lookup: CDR1 SGHRS, CDR2 YFSETQ. The CDR3: CASSLALGLSLERGYTF. CDR3 coding DNA: TGCGCCAGCAGCTTGGCTTTGGGACTTTCCCTTGAACGTGGCTACACCTTC.

The rearrangement joins TRBV7-9 to TRBJ2-2; the D gene is possibly TRBD2 (6 bases). There are 14 residues in the CDR3. V was trimmed by 7 bases and J by 3 bases, leaving 12 bases between them. The germline gives CDR1 SEHNR, CDR2 FQNEAQ (reference sequence). The CDR3 loop is CASTLSGDTGELFF. The CDR3 DNA reads TGTGCCAGCACCCTTAGCGGAGACACCGGGGAGCTGTTTTTT.

This clonotype has at least ten counts. The chain combines TRBV20-1 with TRBJ2-3; tentative D call: TRBD2 (6 bases). Per the germline V gene, CDR1 is DFQATT and CDR2 is SNEGSKA (reference sequence). This CDR3 contains 15 residues. Deletions cut 0 bases from V and 0 bases from J, with 10 bases between. The CDR3 reads CSARDGLRSTDTQYF. In DNA, the CDR3 is TGCAGTGCTAGAGATGGACTACGAAGCACAGATACGCAGTATTTT.

This clonotype was detected only a few times. This rearrangement joins TRBV7-9 to TRBJ2-7, with D possibly being TRBD1 (6 bases). V was clipped by 1 base and J by 3 bases, with 13 bases between them. This CDR3 has 15 residues. Germline-derived CDR1 and CDR2 are SEHNR and FQNEAQ (reference sequence). For the CDR3, the DNA is TGTGCCAGCAGCTTAGAGGAACAGGGAAGCTACGAGCAGTACTTC. Amino acids: CASSLEEQGSYEQYF. Full variable domain (outside the CDR3, taken from reference TRBV7-9 and TRBJ2-7): DTGVSQNPRHKITKRGQNVTFRCDPISEHNRLYWYRQTLGQGPEFLTYFQNEAQLEKSRLLSDRFSAERPKGSFSTLEIQRTEQGDSAMYLCASSLEEQGSYEQYFGPGTRLTVT.

In its sample, this clonotype was seen many times. The chain uses TRBV15 and TRBJ1-2; 7 nucleotides align to TRBD1. Per the germline V gene, CDR1 is LNHNV and CDR2 is YYDKDF (reference sequence). With 1 base clipped from V and 2 bases from J, the junction kept 4 bases outside the gene matches. The CDR3 sequence is 15 residues long. The DNA for the CDR3 is TGTGCCACCAGCAGAGGCAGGGGACAGAACTATGGCTACACCTTC. This encodes CATSRGRGQNYGYTF.

This chain joins TRBV24-1 and TRBJ2-5; D ambiguous. The germline V gene has CDR1 KGHDR and CDR2 SFDVKD. Trimming took off 5 bases at V and 0 bases at J, with 18 bases between the two ends. The CDR3 is 17 amino acids. Here the CDR3 reads CATSAFILTPYQETQYF. In nucleotides, the CDR3 is TGTGCCACCAGTGCTTTTATCTTGACCCCGTACCAAGAGACCCAGTACTTC.

This sequence joins TRBV5-1 and TRBJ2-4; D tentatively reads TRBD1 or TRBD2 (6 bases each). CDR1 and CDR2 (germline): SGHRS, YFSETQ. This CDR3 contains 13 residues. Trimming removed 2 bases at V and 6 bases at J, with 9 bases between. In DNA, the CDR3 is TGCGCCAGCAGCTTAGGGGGGAGAAACATTCAGTACTTC. This encodes CASSLGGRNIQYF.

This sequence joins TRBV14 and TRBJ2-7, with a possible D match to TRBD1 (5 bases). Germline V gene sequence: CDR1 SGHDN, CDR2 FVKESK. The CDR3 is 13 amino acids. V lost 3 bases, J lost 3 bases, and 9 bases lay in between. CDR3 sequence: CASSQGHFYEQYF. DNA of the CDR3: TGTGCCAGCAGCCAGGGGCACTTCTACGAGCAGTACTTC.

The table lists this clonotype with many counts. The chain joins TRBV20-1 to TRBJ2-5, with TRBD2 identical over 7 bases. From germline, CDR1 is DFQATT and CDR2 SNEGSKA (reference sequence). The CDR3 runs 13 residues. V dropped 1 base and J dropped 5; count of bases not matched to a gene: 4. DNA for the CDR3: TGCAGTGCTAGAGGCGGGAGCGGGGAGACCCAGTACTTC. Its protein product is CSARGGSGETQYF.